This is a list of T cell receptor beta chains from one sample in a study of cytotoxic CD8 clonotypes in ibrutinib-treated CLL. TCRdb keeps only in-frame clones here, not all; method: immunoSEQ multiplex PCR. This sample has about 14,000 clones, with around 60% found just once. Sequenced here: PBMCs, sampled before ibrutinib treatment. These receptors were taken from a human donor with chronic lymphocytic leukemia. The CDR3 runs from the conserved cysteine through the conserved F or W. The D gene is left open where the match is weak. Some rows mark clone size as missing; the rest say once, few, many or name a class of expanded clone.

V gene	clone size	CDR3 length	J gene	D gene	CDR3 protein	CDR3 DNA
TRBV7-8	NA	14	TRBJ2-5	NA	CASSLNEVGETQYF	TGTGCCAGCAGCTTAAATGAGGTGGGGGAGACCCAGTACTTC
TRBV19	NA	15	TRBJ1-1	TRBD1	CASSVSGTANTEAFF	TGTGCCAGTAGTGTATCCGGGACAGCGAACACTGAAGCTTTCTTT
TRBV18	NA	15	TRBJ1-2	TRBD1	CASSPNFGTDYGYTF	TGTGCCAGCTCACCGAATTTTGGGACAGACTATGGCTACACCTTC
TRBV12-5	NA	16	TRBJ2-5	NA	CASGLGGGINQETQYF	TGTGCTAGTGGTTTGGGAGGGGGAATTAACCAAGAGACCCAGTACTTC
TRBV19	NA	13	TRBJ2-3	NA	CASSTTGTDTQYF	TGTGCCAGTAGTACCACAGGGACAGATACGCAGTATTTT
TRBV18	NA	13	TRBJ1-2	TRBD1	CASSPNRGDGYTF	TGTGCCAGCTCACCTAACAGGGGCGATGGCTACACCTTC
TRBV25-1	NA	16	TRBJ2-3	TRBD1	CASSEWSGGGTDTQYF	TGTGCCAGCAGTGAATGGTCAGGGGGTGGCACAGATACGCAGTATTTT
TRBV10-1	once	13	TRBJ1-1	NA	CASSEKGNTEAFF	TGCGCCAGCAGTGAAAAAGGGAACACTGAAGCTTTCTTT
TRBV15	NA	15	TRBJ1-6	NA	CATSRGISRSIPLHF	TGTGCCACCAGCAGAGGTATAAGCCGGTCGATCCCCCTCCACTTT
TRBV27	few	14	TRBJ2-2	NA	CASSFAGPNGELFF	TGTGCCAGCAGTTTTGCAGGCCCTAACGGGGAGCTGTTTTTT
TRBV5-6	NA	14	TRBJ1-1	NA	CASSLGLGSTEAFF	TGTGCCAGCAGCTTGGGGTTGGGGAGCACTGAAGCTTTCTTT
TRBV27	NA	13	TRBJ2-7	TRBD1	CATGTGVSWEQYF	TGTGCCACCGGGACAGGAGTATCTTGGGAGCAGTACTTC
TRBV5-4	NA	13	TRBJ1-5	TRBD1	CASSRDRDQPQHF	TGTGCCAGCAGTCGTGACAGGGACCAGCCCCAGCATTTT
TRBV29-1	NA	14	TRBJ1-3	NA	CSVEGPGAGNTIYF	TGCAGCGTGGAGGGTCCAGGGGCTGGAAACACCATATATTTT
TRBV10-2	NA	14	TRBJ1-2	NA	CASSESLGSYGYTF	TGCGCCAGCAGTGAGTCGCTAGGGAGCTATGGCTACACCTTC
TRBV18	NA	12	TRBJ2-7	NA	CASHQDSYEQYF	TGTGCCAGCCACCAGGACAGCTACGAGCAGTACTTC
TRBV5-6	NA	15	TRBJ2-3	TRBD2	CASSLGSGGVDTQYF	TGTGCCAGCAGCTTGGGCTCTGGGGGGGTGGATACGCAGTATTTT
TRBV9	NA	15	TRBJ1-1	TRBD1	CASSGSGTGDTEAFF	TGTGCCAGCAGCGGTTCCGGGACAGGGGACACTGAAGCTTTCTTT
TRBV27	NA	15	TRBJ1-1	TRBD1	CASSPHRGMNTEAFF	TGTGCCAGCAGTCCTCACAGGGGGATGAACACTGAAGCTTTCTTT
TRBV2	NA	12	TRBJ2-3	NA	CAGGIRTDTQYF	TGTGCCGGAGGGATACGCACAGATACGCAGTATTTT
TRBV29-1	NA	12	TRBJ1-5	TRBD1	CSAGGGPEPQHF	TGCAGCGCCGGAGGGGGCCCCGAACCCCAGCATTTT
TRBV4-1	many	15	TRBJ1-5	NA	CASSQDSAGDQPQHF	TGCGCCAGCAGCCAAGATTCGGCAGGGGATCAGCCCCAGCATTTT
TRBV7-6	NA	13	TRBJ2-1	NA	CASSLNHPNEQFF	TGTGCCAGCAGCTTAAACCACCCGAATGAGCAGTTCTTC
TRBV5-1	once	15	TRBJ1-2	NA	CASSLEGDRGYGYTF	TGCGCCAGCAGCTTGGAGGGGGATCGAGGCTATGGCTACACCTTC
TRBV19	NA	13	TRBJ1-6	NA	CASSINQNSPLHF	TGTGCCAGTAGTATCAACCAGAATTCACCCCTCCACTTT
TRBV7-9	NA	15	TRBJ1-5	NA	CASSLGSTANQPQHF	TGTGCCAGCAGCTTAGGATCGACAGCCAATCAGCCCCAGCATTTT
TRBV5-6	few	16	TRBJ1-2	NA	CASSLLYGRTNYGYTF	TGTGCCAGCAGCTTACTTTACGGGAGAACTAACTATGGCTACACCTTC
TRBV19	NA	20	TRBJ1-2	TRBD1	CASSIGYSRGQDTGHYGYTF	TGTGCCAGTAGTATCGGCTACTCACGGGGACAGGACACAGGTCACTATGGCTACACCTTC
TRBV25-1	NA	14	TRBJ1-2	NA	CASSPKGFRQGYTF	TGTGCCAGCAGCCCTAAGGGGTTTCGCCAGGGCTACACCTTC
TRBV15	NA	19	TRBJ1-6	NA	CATSRVGQGANSYNSPLHF	TGTGCCACCAGCAGAGTAGGGCAGGGCGCCAACTCCTATAATTCACCCCTCCACTTT
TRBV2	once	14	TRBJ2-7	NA	CASTGIDIPYEQYF	TGTGCCAGCACCGGGATTGACATTCCCTACGAGCAGTACTTC
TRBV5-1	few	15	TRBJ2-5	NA	CASSLDRALGGTQYF	TGCGCCAGCAGCTTGGACAGGGCGCTTGGGGGGACCCAGTACTTC
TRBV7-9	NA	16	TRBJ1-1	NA	CASSPPNSGMNTEAFF	TGTGCCAGCAGCCCCCCAAATTCCGGTATGAACACTGAAGCTTTCTTT
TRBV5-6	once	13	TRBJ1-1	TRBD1	CASSFNRDRRAFF	TGTGCCAGCAGCTTCAACCGGGACAGGCGCGCTTTCTTT
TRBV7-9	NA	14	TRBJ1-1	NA	CASRLFQENTEAFF	TGTGCCAGCAGGCTATTTCAGGAGAACACTGAAGCTTTCTTT